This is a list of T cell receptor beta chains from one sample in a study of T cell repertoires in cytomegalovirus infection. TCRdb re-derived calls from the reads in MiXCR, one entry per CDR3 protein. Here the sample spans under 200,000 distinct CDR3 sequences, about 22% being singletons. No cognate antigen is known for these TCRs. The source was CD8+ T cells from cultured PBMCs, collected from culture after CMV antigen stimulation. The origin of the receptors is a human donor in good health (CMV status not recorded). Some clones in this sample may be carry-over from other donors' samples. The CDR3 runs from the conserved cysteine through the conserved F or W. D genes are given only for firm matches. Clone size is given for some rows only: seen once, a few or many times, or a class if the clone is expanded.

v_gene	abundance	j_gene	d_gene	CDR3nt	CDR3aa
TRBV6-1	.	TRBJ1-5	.	TGTGCCAGCAATCAGGACAGTTACAATCAGCCCCAGCATTTT	CASNQDSYNQPQHF
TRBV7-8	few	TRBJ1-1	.	TGTGCCAGCAGTCAACGAGAGTCGGACACTGAAGCTTTCTTT	CASSQRESDTEAFF
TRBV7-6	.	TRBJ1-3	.	TGTGCCAGCAGCTTAGGGACACGCACCTCTGGAAACACCATATATTTT	CASSLGTRTSGNTIYF
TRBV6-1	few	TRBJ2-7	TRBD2	TGTGCCAGCAGGGACAGCGGGGGGTACTACGAGCAGTACTTC	CASRDSGGYYEQYF
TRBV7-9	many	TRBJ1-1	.	TGTGCCAGCAGCTTGTTTGGCGGCAGGGACATGAACACTGAAGCTTTCTTT	CASSLFGGRDMNTEAFF
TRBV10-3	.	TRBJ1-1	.	TGTGCCATCAGTGATTTGAAGGGAGCCCGCTATGAAGCTTTCTTT	CAISDLKGARYEAFF
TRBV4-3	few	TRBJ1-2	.	TGCGCCAGCAGCCACGAAGACGCTAGTGGCTACACCTTC	CASSHEDASGYTF
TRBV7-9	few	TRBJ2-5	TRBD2	TGTGCCAGCAGCACAAAAGACCTACTAGCGGAAGAGACCCAGTACTTC	CASSTKDLLAEETQYF
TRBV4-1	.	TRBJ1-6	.	TGCGCCAGCAGCCAAGAGATCCGGCGGGGTAATTCACCCCTCCACTTT	CASSQEIRRGNSPLHF
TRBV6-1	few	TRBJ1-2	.	TGTGCCAGCGGACAGATCTATGGCTACACCTTC	CASGQIYGYTF
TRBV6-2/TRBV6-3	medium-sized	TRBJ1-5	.	TGTGCCAGCAGTTACTCACGTAATCAGCCCCAGCATTTT	CASSYSRNQPQHF
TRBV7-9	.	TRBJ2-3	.	TGTGCCAGCAGTTATGAGGGGGGGGCAGATACGCAGTATTTT	CASSYEGGADTQYF
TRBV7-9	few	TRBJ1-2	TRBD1	TGTGCCAGCAGCTCGGGACAGGGGGGATTCTATGGCTACACCTTC	CASSSGQGGFYGYTF
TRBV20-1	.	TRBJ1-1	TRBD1	TGCAGTGCTACAGGGGGCTTCAACACTGAAGCTTTCTTT	CSATGGFNTEAFF
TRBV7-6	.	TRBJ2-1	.	TGTGCCAGCAGCATCTCCCCGCGGCCTAATGAGCAGTTCTTC	CASSISPRPNEQFF
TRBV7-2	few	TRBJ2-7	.	TGTGCCAGCAGCTTAACGTGGGGCGGCCCCTACGAGCAGTACTTC	CASSLTWGGPYEQYF
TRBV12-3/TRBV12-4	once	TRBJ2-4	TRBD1	TGTGCCAGCAGACGACAGGGGAAAAACATTCAGTACTTC	CASRRQGKNIQYF
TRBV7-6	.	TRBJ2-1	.	TGTGCCAGCAGCCCGAGACAGGCGATATCCTACAATGAGCAGTTCTTC	CASSPRQAISYNEQFF
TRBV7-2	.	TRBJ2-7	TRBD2	TGTGCCAGCAGCCTGCAGGTAGCGGGGAACTCCTACGAGCAGTACTTC	CASSLQVAGNSYEQYF
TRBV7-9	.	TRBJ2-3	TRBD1	TGTGCCAGCAGCCCACCCGACAGGGGGCGCCCAGATACGCAGTATTTT	CASSPPDRGRPDTQYF
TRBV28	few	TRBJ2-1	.	TGTGCCAGCCATAGATACCCCCCTTCAAATGAGCAGTTCTTC	CASHRYPPSNEQFF
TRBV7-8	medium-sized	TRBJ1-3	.	TGTGCCAGCAGCCCCAGGGGAGGGGAGGGAAACACCATATATTTT	CASSPRGGEGNTIYF
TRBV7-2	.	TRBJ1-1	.	TGTGCCAGCAGCTCGGGCGGGACCGATAACACTGAAGCTTTCTTT	CASSSGGTDNTEAFF
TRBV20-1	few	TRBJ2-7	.	TGCAGTGCTAGCTTACTGATGCTTAACTACGAGCAGTACTTC	CSASLLMLNYEQYF
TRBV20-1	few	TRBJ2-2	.	TGCAGTGCTAGAGATCACGGGGGTCGTAGCACCGGGGAGCTGTTTTTT	CSARDHGGRSTGELFF
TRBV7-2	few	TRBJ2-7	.	TGTGCCAGCAGCTTATGGGGGCAGGGCGACGAGCAGTACTTC	CASSLWGQGDEQYF
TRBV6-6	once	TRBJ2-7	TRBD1	TGTGCCAGCAGTTGGGGACAGGGGAAGCAGTACTTC	CASSWGQGKQYF
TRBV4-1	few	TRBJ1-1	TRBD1	TGCGCCAGCAGCCTCTATTGGGGACAGGGGAACACTGAAGCTTTCTTT	CASSLYWGQGNTEAFF
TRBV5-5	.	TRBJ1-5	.	TGTGCCAGCAGCTTGGAGAGTTATCAGCCCCAGCATTTT	CASSLESYQPQHF
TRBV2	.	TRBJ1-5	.	TGTGCCAGCAGTGAACTTTGGGGCAGTAATCAGCCCCAGCATTTT	CASSELWGSNQPQHF
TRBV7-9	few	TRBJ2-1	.	TGTGCCAGCTTAACACGGGACAACAACAATGAGCAGTTCTTC	CASLTRDNNNEQFF
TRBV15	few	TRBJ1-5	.	TGTGCCACCTCTCCGGTGGGTTATAGCAATCAGCCCCAGCATTTT	CATSPVGYSNQPQHF
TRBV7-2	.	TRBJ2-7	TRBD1	TGTGCCAGCAGCCCAGACAGGGGGCAACGGTACGAGCAGTACTTC	CASSPDRGQRYEQYF
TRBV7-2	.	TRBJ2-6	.	TGTGCCAGCAGCTTAGGGGCCTGGGCAGGGCCTGGGGCCAACGTCCTGACTTTC	CASSLGAWAGPGANVLTF
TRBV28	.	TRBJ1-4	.	TGTGCCAGCAGTTTGTTCGGACAGTCTAATGAAAAACTGTTTTTT	CASSLFGQSNEKLFF
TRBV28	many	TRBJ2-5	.	TGTGCCAGCACCCCCCTCCGGGACAATCAAGAGACCCAGTACTTC	CASTPLRDNQETQYF
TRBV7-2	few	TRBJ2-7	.	TGTGCCAGCAGCTTAGTGTGGTACGAGCAGTACTTC	CASSLVWYEQYF
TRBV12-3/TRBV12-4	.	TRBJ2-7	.	TGTGCCAGCAGCCTAGCCGGGAGCCACTACGAGCAGTACTTC	CASSLAGSHYEQYF
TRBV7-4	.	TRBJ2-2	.	TGTGCCGGCAGGGCCCTCCCAACGAACACCGGGGAGCTGTATTTT	CAGRALPTNTGELYF
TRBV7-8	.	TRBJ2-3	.	TGTGCCAGCAGCTTAGCGGTTGGTAGCTTTGTAGATACGCAGTATTTT	CASSLAVGSFVDTQYF
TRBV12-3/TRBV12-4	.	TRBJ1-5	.	TGTGCCAGCAGTTTTCCAGGTTGGCCCCAGCATTTT	CASSFPGWPQHF
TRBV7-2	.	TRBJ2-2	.	TGTGCCAGCAGCCAAAACGTGGGATGGGTATCCGGGGAGCTGTTTTTT	CASSQNVGWVSGELFF
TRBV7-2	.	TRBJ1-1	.	TGTGCCAGCAGCGACTCGGGGAACACTGAAGCTTTCTTT	CASSDSGNTEAFF
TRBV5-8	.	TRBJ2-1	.	TGTGCCAGCAGCTTTCCAGATTACAATGAGCAGTTCTTC	CASSFPDYNEQFF
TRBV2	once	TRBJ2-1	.	TGTGCCAGCAGTGAATACGCTAGCCGGGGACTTTACAATGAGCAGTTCTTC	CASSEYASRGLYNEQFF
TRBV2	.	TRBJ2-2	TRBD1	TGTGCCAGCAGAAAGGACAGGGGGAAAAACACCGGGGAGCTGTTTTTT	CASRKDRGKNTGELFF
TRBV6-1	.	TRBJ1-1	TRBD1	TGTGCCAGCAGGGACAGGTCCTACACTGAAGCTTTCTTT	CASRDRSYTEAFF
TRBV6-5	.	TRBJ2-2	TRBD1	TGTGCCAGCAGTCCCAGACAGGGGGCGAAGGCCGGGGAGCTGTTTTTT	CASSPRQGAKAGELFF
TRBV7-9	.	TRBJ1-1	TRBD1	TGTGCCAGCAGCTCACCCAGGGGGACTTTTACTGAAGCTTTCTTT	CASSSPRGTFTEAFF
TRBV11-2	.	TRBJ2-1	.	TGTGCCAGCAGCTTAGAGTACAGGGACGGGCCCTACAATGAGCAGTTCTTC	CASSLEYRDGPYNEQFF
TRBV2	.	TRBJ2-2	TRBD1	TGTGCCAGCCACCAGGGACAGGGACGGTCCGGGGAGCTGTTTTTT	CASHQGQGRSGELFF
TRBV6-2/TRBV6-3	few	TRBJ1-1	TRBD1	TGTGCCAGCAGTTACTTCCCCCTGGGGGCAGGGGGCGCCGACACTGAAGCTTTCTTT	CASSYFPLGAGGADTEAFF
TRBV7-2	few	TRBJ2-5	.	TGTGCCAGCAGCTCCCTCTTCCGGATCGATCGGGGATCCCAAGAGACCCAGTACTTC	CASSSLFRIDRGSQETQYF
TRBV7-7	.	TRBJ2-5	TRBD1	TGTGCCAGCAGCTTAAGGACGGACAGGGCCCAAGAGACCCAGTACTTC	CASSLRTDRAQETQYF
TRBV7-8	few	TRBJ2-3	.	TGTGCCAGCAGCTTAGCACAGTACAGCACAGATACGCAGTATTTT	CASSLAQYSTDTQYF
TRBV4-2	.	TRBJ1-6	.	TGTGCCAGCAGCCAAGATTTAGACGGGCGATCACCCCTCCACTTT	CASSQDLDGRSPLHF
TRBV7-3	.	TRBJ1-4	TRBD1	TGTGCCAGCAGCTTAACGGGTCGGGGCGCTGGGACAGAGAATGAAAAACTGTTTTTT	CASSLTGRGAGTENEKLFF
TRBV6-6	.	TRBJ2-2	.	TGTGCCAGCAGTTATAGGCAGAACACCGGGGAGCTGTTTTTT	CASSYRQNTGELFF
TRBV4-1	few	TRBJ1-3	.	TGCGCCAGCAGCCAACAGGACAGCTCTGGAAACACCATATATTTT	CASSQQDSSGNTIYF